A selection of T cell receptor beta chains follows, all from one sample in a study of T-cell reconstitution after alpha-beta-depleted transplantation in children. Using its own MiXCR run on the PCR reads, TCRdb lists one record per CDR3 protein. There are around 100,000 distinct CDR3 sequences in the sample; under 9% occur only once, and about 15% lies in the top ten. The specimen was PBMCs, collected before TCRalphabeta/CD19-depleted stem cell transplant. The receptors shown here come from a boy aged 2 to 10 with acute lymphoblastic leukemia, due to receive a stem cell transplant. Each CDR3 is given with its conserved first and last residue. The D gene is left open where the match is weak. Size values are once, few and many counts, or a class for expanded clones, and some rows have none.

v_gene	j_gene	abundance	d_gene	len	CDR3nt	CDR3aa
TRBV20-1	TRBJ1-1	many	TRBD1	13	TGCAGTGCTAGGTCGGACAGGGACACTGAAGCTTTCTTT	CSARSDRDTEAFF
TRBV4-3	TRBJ2-2	many	TRBD2	18	TGCGCCAGCAGCCAAGCCCCCGTATCTGCGGGGGGCACCGGGGAGCTGTTTTTT	CASSQAPVSAGGTGELFF
TRBV6-1	TRBJ2-1	NA	TRBD2	15	TGTGCCAGCAGTGGACTAGCGGGGGGGCCCAATGAGCAGTTCTTC	CASSGLAGGPNEQFF
TRBV4-2	TRBJ2-3	many	NA	15	TGTGCCAGCAGCCAAGCGGGGGGCCGCACAGATACGCAGTATTTT	CASSQAGGRTDTQYF
TRBV5-1	TRBJ1-6	few	NA	15	TGCGCCAGCAGCCCTACACGTGACGAATATTCACCCCTCCACTTT	CASSPTRDEYSPLHF
TRBV10-3	TRBJ2-1	many	TRBD2	16	TGTGCCATCAGTGGACTAGCGGGGAGACATATCGATGAGCAGTTCTTC	CAISGLAGRHIDEQFF
TRBV5-1	TRBJ2-3	many	NA	14	TGCGCCAGCAGCAGTGGAGGAGGCACAGATACGCAGTATTTT	CASSSGGGTDTQYF
TRBV5-6	TRBJ1-6	many	NA	16	TGTGCCAGCAGTTTTGGCTCAGGGTCAAGGTATTCACCCCTCCACTTT	CASSFGSGSRYSPLHF
TRBV5-1	TRBJ2-3	many	NA	12	TGCGCCAGCAGCTACTCCACAGATACGCAGTATTTT	CASSYSTDTQYF
TRBV5-1	TRBJ1-2	few	TRBD1	15	TGCGCCAGCGGAACCACAGGGGTCCCACCCTATGGCTACACCTTC	CASGTTGVPPYGYTF
TRBV20-1	TRBJ2-1	NA	TRBD2	17	TGCAGTGCCCTCAGACTAGCGGGGGGCGTTTCCTACAATGAGCAGTTCTTC	CSALRLAGGVSYNEQFF
TRBV20-1	TRBJ2-7	few	NA	15	TGCAGTGCTAGAGATGGGGGGCAGGGAGGCCACGAGCAGTACTTC	CSARDGGQGGHEQYF
TRBV5-1	TRBJ1-2	many	NA	14	TGCGCCAGCAGCAGCTCGGACAGTAACTATGGCTACACCTTC	CASSSSDSNYGYTF
TRBV7-2	TRBJ2-7	NA	NA	14	TGTGCCAGCAGCTTAGTAGTAGTCTCCTACGAGCAGTACTTC	CASSLVVVSYEQYF
TRBV29-1	TRBJ1-2	few	NA	15	TGCAGCGTTGACCTCCCCGGGGGCGCCGAGTATGGCTACACCTTC	CSVDLPGGAEYGYTF
TRBV2	TRBJ2-1	few	TRBD2	14	TGTGCCAGCAGTGAAACTAGCGGGGGGAATGAGCAGTTCTTC	CASSETSGGNEQFF
TRBV4-3	TRBJ2-1	few	NA	13	TGCGCCAGCAGCCAAGGGGCCTACAATGAGCAGTTCTTC	CASSQGAYNEQFF
TRBV5-6	TRBJ2-7	few	NA	15	TGTGCCAGCAGCTTGGCCTTAGGACAGAAGGGCGAGCAGTACTTC	CASSLALGQKGEQYF
TRBV29-1	TRBJ2-2	many	NA	13	TGCAGCGTTGGAGGGAGGAACACCGGGGAGCTGTTTTTT	CSVGGRNTGELFF
TRBV10-3	TRBJ2-2	NA	NA	13	TGTGCCATCAAACAGGGCCGCGCCGGGGAGCTGTTTTTT	CAIKQGRAGELFF
TRBV12-3/TRBV12-4	TRBJ1-4	few	NA	14	TGTGCCAGCAGCCCAGAGGCAACTAATGAAAAACTGTTTTTT	CASSPEATNEKLFF
TRBV10-3	TRBJ2-7	many	TRBD1	13	TGTGCCACATCCCGGGACAGATCCTACGAGCAGTACTTC	CATSRDRSYEQYF
TRBV7-2	TRBJ1-5	few	NA	13	TGTGCCAGCAGCTTAGAAGGGGGGAGGCCCCAGCATTTT	CASSLEGGRPQHF
TRBV7-9	TRBJ2-1	NA	TRBD2	15	TGTGCCAGCAGCTTATCTCGGGGGGGGCCTTCAGAGCAGTTCTTC	CASSLSRGGPSEQFF
TRBV7-2	TRBJ2-1	many	TRBD2	14	TGTGCCAGCAGCTTCCAGACTAGCGCCGGTGAGCAGTTCTTC	CASSFQTSAGEQFF
TRBV5-1	TRBJ2-5	many	NA	14	TGCGCCAGCAGCGGAGCCCTGTACCAAGAGACCCAGTACTTC	CASSGALYQETQYF
TRBV4-1	TRBJ1-6	NA	NA	16	TGCGCCAGCAGCCAAGATGAGGGGGGCTACAGTTCACCCCTCCACTTT	CASSQDEGGYSSPLHF
TRBV29-1	TRBJ2-3	many	NA	12	TGCAGCGTTGACGGGGCTTGGGGTACGCAGTATTTT	CSVDGAWGTQYF
TRBV7-9	TRBJ2-1	many	TRBD1	12	TGTGCCAGCAGCCCTGACAGGGAAGAGCAGTTCTTC	CASSPDREEQFF
TRBV10-3	TRBJ2-3	many	TRBD1	18	TGTGCCATCAGTGGAAACTACAGGGGGCTGACTAGCACAGATACGCAGTATTTT	CAISGNYRGLTSTDTQYF
TRBV6-2/TRBV6-3	TRBJ1-1	many	NA	14	TGTGCCAGCAGTAGAGGGGATTTGAACACTGAAGCTTTCTTT	CASSRGDLNTEAFF
TRBV12-3/TRBV12-4	TRBJ2-3	NA	NA	15	TGTGCCAGCACCCTCGAAGCAGGGTTGTCAGATACGCAGTATTTT	CASTLEAGLSDTQYF
TRBV7-9	TRBJ1-2	NA	NA	16	TGTGCCAGCAGTTTCTCCGCAGGGTTTATCATGGATGGCTACACCTTC	CASSFSAGFIMDGYTF
TRBV7-9	TRBJ1-4	few	NA	15	TGTGCCAGCAGCTCCCAGAGGGGAACTAATGAAAAACTGTTTTTT	CASSSQRGTNEKLFF
TRBV3-1	TRBJ1-1	few	NA	15	TGTGCCAGCAGCGTTCAAGGGGTCTTCGGGAAGGAAGCTTTCTTT	CASSVQGVFGKEAFF
TRBV12-3/TRBV12-4	TRBJ1-5	many	NA	14	TGTGCCAGCAGTCTCGGGGGAAGCAATCAGCCCCAGCATTTT	CASSLGGSNQPQHF
TRBV20-1	TRBJ1-6	NA	NA	16	TGCAGTGCTAGGGACATGGAGGGGGCCTATAATTCACCCCTCCACTTT	CSARDMEGAYNSPLHF
TRBV10-3	TRBJ1-5	many	TRBD1	17	TGTGCCATCAGTGAAAGGGACAGGGGGCTTAGCAATCAGCCCCAGCATTTT	CAISERDRGLSNQPQHF
TRBV12-3/TRBV12-4	TRBJ2-1	few	NA	16	TGTGCCAGCAGTCCGCCGGGGGGCGCCCCCTACAATGAGCAGTTCTTC	CASSPPGGAPYNEQFF
TRBV7-8	TRBJ2-4	many	NA	16	TGTGCCAGCAGCCAAACATACACATTAGCCAAAAACATTCAGTACTTC	CASSQTYTLAKNIQYF
TRBV7-2	TRBJ1-4	NA	TRBD1	14	TGTGCCAGCACCGGGGACAGGTGGGGTGAAAAACTGTTTTTT	CASTGDRWGEKLFF
TRBV5-1	TRBJ1-2	NA	TRBD1	17	TGCGCCAGCAGCTTGGAAGGGACAGGGACACCTAACTATGGCTACACCTTC	CASSLEGTGTPNYGYTF
TRBV7-8	TRBJ1-4	few	NA	15	TGTGCCAGCAGCTTACGACGAGCAACTAATGAAAAACTGTTTTTT	CASSLRRATNEKLFF
TRBV20-1	TRBJ2-1	many	NA	13	TGCAGTGCTAGGAGGGTCCTCGACAATGAGCAGTTCTTC	CSARRVLDNEQFF
TRBV20-1	TRBJ2-7	NA	NA	14	TGCAGTGCCCTCCCGAGCGGAAACTCCTACGAGCAGTACTTC	CSALPSGNSYEQYF
TRBV5-1	TRBJ2-7	NA	NA	14	TGCGCCAGCAGCATCCTTCCGGTCTCCTACGAGCAGTACTTC	CASSILPVSYEQYF
TRBV14	TRBJ2-3	many	TRBD1	16	TGTGCCAGCAGTCCTAGACAGGGATGGGGCACAGATACGCAGTATTTT	CASSPRQGWGTDTQYF
TRBV7-2	TRBJ1-1	few	NA	13	TGTGCCAGCAGCTTATTTATACACACTGAAGCTTTCTTT	CASSLFIHTEAFF
TRBV18	TRBJ2-3	NA	NA	15	TGTGCCAGCTCACCCCTGGGGGCGGGCGCAGATACGCAGTATTTT	CASSPLGAGADTQYF
TRBV4-2	TRBJ2-1	NA	NA	13	TGTGCCAGCAGCCTGGTAGGGGAGAATGAGCAGTTCTTC	CASSLVGENEQFF
TRBV5-1	TRBJ1-1	NA	NA	13	TGCGCCAGCGCCGAAAGGGGGAACACTGAAGCTTTCTTT	CASAERGNTEAFF
TRBV12-1	TRBJ2-7	many	NA	17	TGTGCCAGCAGCTCCCCACCTCGAGGGCTCCCCGATTACGAGCAGTACTTC	CASSSPPRGLPDYEQYF
TRBV19	TRBJ2-1	NA	TRBD2	16	TGTGCCAGTAGTAAAGACGGGCGGGGGGCCTACAATGAGCAGTTCTTC	CASSKDGRGAYNEQFF